The 3 T cell receptor beta chains in this list originate from one sample, sequenced in a study of blood T cell repertoires in COVID-19. Using immunoSEQ multiplex PCR, the repertoire was profiled, and TCRdb retains in-frame clones only, with some absent. The sample has about 120,000 clones; 90% are singletons. Sequencing was carried out using peripheral blood. These receptors all stem from a human donor with active COVID-19. The donor label of this sample is uncertain.

The gene calls are TRBV6-2 or TRBV6-3 and TRBJ2-6; D ambiguous. V lost 5 bases, J lost 0 bases, and 14 bases lay in between. The CDR3 is 17 residues long. Germline V CDR1 and CDR2: MNHEY, SVGEGT. The CDR3 here is CASSPLILRSGANVLTF. CDR3 nucleotides: TGTGCCAGCAGTCCCCTAATCCTGCGCTCTGGGGCCAACGTCCTGACTTTC.

The V gene is TRBV7-3, the J gene TRBJ2-4; D is unresolved. Germline V gives CDR1 SGHTA, CDR2 FQGTGA. This CDR3 contains 14 residues. V lost 0 bases, J lost 1 base, and 4 bases lay in between. CDR3 sequence: CASSLTPAKNIQYF. DNA for the CDR3: TGTGCCAGCAGCTTAACTCCGGCCAAAAACATTCAGTACTTC.

The CDR3 region is CASSLSYGSNQPQHF. The CDR3 nucleotides read TGTGCCAGCAGTTTATCGTACGGGTCCAATCAGCCCCAGCATTTT. The V call is TRBV27, the J call TRBJ1-5; no firm D call. The germline V gene encodes CDR1 MNHEY and CDR2 SMNVEV (reference sequence). The CDR3 length is 15 residues. Trimming took 0 bases from V and 3 from J, leaving 9 bases between them.